These T cell receptor beta chains were read from a single sample in a study of long-term antiretroviral therapy in people with HIV. Assay used: immunoSEQ multiplex PCR; TCRdb lists only in-frame clones, some missing. Altogether some 11,000 clones are present, roughly 80% being singletons, with the ten largest covering around 20%. The sequenced sample was unsorted PBMCs, obtained 7 to 7.5 years after starting antiretroviral therapy. All receptors come from a man aged 50-59 years with HIV. Each CDR3 is given without its conserved first and last residue.

V	J	CDR3
TRBV19	TRBJ1-2	ASSFGSNNYGYT
TRBV7-7	TRBJ2-1	ASSQGSGTPHNEQF
TRBV10-3	TRBJ1-1	AIRPDRSNEAF
TRBV15	TRBJ1-4	ATSRSSRSTNEKLF
TRBV5-4	TRBJ1-4	ASSSYNEKLF
TRBV5-1	TRBJ1-1	ASSLGGGDTEAF
TRBV4-1	TRBJ2-1	ASSQLNTPLNEQF
TRBV11-2	TRBJ2-3	ASSHSGGGLTDTQY
TRBV14	TRBJ1-1	ASSQDFRFMNTEAF
TRBV30	TRBJ1-1	AWSSGPTEAF
TRBV12-5	TRBJ2-7	ASGYYLGQLSYEQY
TRBV6-6	TRBJ1-4	ASTDGQGNEKLF
TRBV29-1	TRBJ2-3	SVQSGRTDTQY
TRBV27	TRBJ1-5	ASRTGVGNQPQH
TRBV27	TRBJ2-1	ASRAGGMFYNEQF
TRBV28	TRBJ1-5	ASSLYSMNQPQH
TRBV25-1	TRBJ1-2	ASSDYWGENGYT
TRBV15	TRBJ2-5	ATSRARTVKSQETQY
TRBV11-2	TRBJ1-1	ASSLADREWTEAF
TRBV27	TRBJ2-6	ASSSGQDVLSGANVLT
TRBV11-2	TRBJ2-2	ASSGPAAGELF
TRBV27	TRBJ2-7	ASSLSTSDEQY
TRBV19	TRBJ2-3	ASSIREAASTDTQY
TRBV18	TRBJ1-1	ASGEQATGLAF
TRBV10-3	TRBJ2-2	AISLRVTGSELF
TRBV30	TRBJ1-2	AWRQGPNYGYT
TRBV30	TRBJ1-1	AWTVGNAEAF
TRBV7-9	TRBJ1-1	ASSSILGTGGAVWTEAF